This TCR beta chain was captured by sequencing in a study of blood T cell repertoires in COVID-19. About the study: COVID-19 samples collected from the United States, Italy and Spain covered acute and convalescent phases. Nucleic acid was either cDNA or gDNA, and it came from T cells, B-cell-depleted T cells, or PBMCs.

Original handling: Estimated nucleated cell counts came from reference gene primer amplification. Produced via immunoSEQ multiplex PCR; TCRdb's table is partial and in-frame only. Clone size and V and J calls were adopted from that table, with D and trimming inferred from the DNA. Here the sample spans tens of thousands of clones, approximately 84% being singletons. Germline V CDR1 and CDR2: LGHDT, YNNKEL (reference sequence). Unmatched junction bases numbered 6, after V lost 2 bases and J lost 4 bases. This CDR3 is built from 15 residues. The sequencing sample was made of peripheral blood. The genes are TRBV3-1 (or the pseudogene TRBV3-2) and TRBJ2-3, with TRBD2 matching 7 bases. This sequence originates from a man aged 80 or over with active or convalescent COVID-19. CDR3 in DNA: TGTGCCAGCAGCCAAAGCAGGGAGGGCGCAGATACGCAGTATTTT. This encodes CASSQSREGADTQYF.